The rows below give T cell receptor beta chains drawn from one sample of a study of T cells after yellow fever vaccination. TCRdb itself ran the 5' RACE reads through MiXCR, one entry per CDR3 protein. The profile shows hundreds of thousands of distinct CDR3 sequences, approximately 19% of them singletons. The input for sequencing was PBMCs, taken before the yellow fever booster vaccination. These receptor sequences come from a man between 18 and 35 years old who received the YFV17D yellow fever vaccine. CDR3s include the opening cysteine and the closing phenylalanine or tryptophan. The D gene is left open where the match is weak. The size of a clone is reported for some rows only, either as once, few or many, or as a class for expanded clones.

j_gene,d_gene,abundance,v_gene,CDR3nt,CDR3aa
TRBJ2-5,.,few,TRBV4-1,TGCGCCAGCAGCCATGGGGCGCTTGGAGAGACCCAGTACTTC,CASSHGALGETQYF
TRBJ1-5,.,.,TRBV4-2,TGTGCCAGCAGCCAAGATCCGAGAGGGGGAAAGCCCCAGCATTTT,CASSQDPRGGKPQHF
TRBJ2-5,TRBD2,.,TRBV12-3/TRBV12-4,TGTGCCAGCACTATGACTAGCGGGGGCCCGCAGACCCAGTACTTC,CASTMTSGGPQTQYF
TRBJ1-4,.,.,TRBV7-2,TGTGCCAGCAGCTTTTATCTAAGTGAAAAACTGTTTTTT,CASSFYLSEKLFF
TRBJ1-6,TRBD1,few,TRBV6-1,TGTGCCAGCAATTCGGGACAGGGGGCATGGTCACCCCTCCACTTT,CASNSGQGAWSPLHF
TRBJ2-2,.,.,TRBV10-3,TGTGCCATCAGTGAGGGGGCCGGGGAGCTGTTTTTT,CAISEGAGELFF
TRBJ1-1,.,.,TRBV6-4,TGTGCCAGCACCGACACTGAAGCTTTCTTT,CASTDTEAFF
TRBJ1-1,.,few,TRBV20-1,TGCAGTGCTACCCGCCAGACGAACACTGAAGCTTTCTTT,CSATRQTNTEAFF
TRBJ2-1,.,few,TRBV6-2/TRBV6-3,TGTGCCAGCAGTTACTTGGGAAAAGAGAATGAGCAGTTCTTC,CASSYLGKENEQFF
TRBJ1-1,.,.,TRBV5-1,TGCGCCAGCAGCTTGGTACGGCCGGCGAACACTGAAGCTTTCTTT,CASSLVRPANTEAFF
TRBJ1-5,TRBD1,.,TRBV7-2,TGTGCCAGCAGCCCGAACCTCAGGGGGCAGGGCAATCAGCCCCAGCATTTT,CASSPNLRGQGNQPQHF